One and the same sample provided the 32 T cell receptor beta chains below, sequenced in a study of cytomegalovirus exposure and HLA in healthy donors. Primers for the PCR totalled 60 Vbeta and 13 Jbeta. Measured with immunoSEQ multiplex PCR; TCRdb has only the in-frame clones, and not every one. The sample holds over 150,000 clones, about 84% seen once. Sequenced: PBMCs. All receptors derive from a man between 18 and 29 years old in good health and CMV-seronegative.

CDR3 region: CASSQTDYEQYF. CDR3 nucleotides: TGTGCCAGCAGCCAGACAGACTACGAGCAGTACTTC. The chain joins TRBV7-9 to TRBJ2-7, with a tentative D call TRBD1 (5 bases). The CDR3 contains 12 residues. V was clipped by 5 bases and J by 3 bases, with 8 bases between them. Germline loops: CDR1 SEHNR, CDR2 FQNEAQ (reference sequence).

The chain combines TRBV6-1 with TRBJ2-5, with 7 bases identical to TRBD2. The DNA end lines up better with TRBJ2-7; the J call may be wrong. The CDR3 loop spans 14 amino acids. Germline CDR1 and CDR2: MNHNS and SASEGT. CDR3 bases: TGTGCCAGCAATAGGGGCGGGAGTCGTTACGAGCAGTACTTC. Translation: CASNRGGSRYEQYF.

The chain employs TRBV5-5 and TRBJ1-6; possible D gene TRBD1, 5 bases. Deletions cut 6 bases from V and 7 bases from J, with 17 bases between. This CDR3 is built from 15 residues. Germline V CDR1 and CDR2: SGHKS, YYEKEE (reference sequence). The CDR3 reads CASIPSPGRNSPLHF. The CDR3 bases are TGTGCCAGCATCCCCTCCCCAGGGAGGAATTCACCCCTCCACTTT.

The chain uses TRBV6-1 and TRBJ2-1, with TRBD1 matching over 8 bases. The V gene end was trimmed by 2 bases and the J gene end by 4 bases; junction bases not matched to a gene: 4. Germline CDR1 is MNHNS and CDR2 is SASEGT. The CDR3 is 15 residues long. CDR3 amino acids: CASSERTGLYNEQFF. As DNA, the CDR3 is TGTGCCAGCAGTGAAAGGACAGGGCTTTACAATGAGCAGTTCTTC.

Comment on this clone: Relative to the germline gene, one junction end is altered; a read error may explain this. This CDR3 reads CASEMGGSGYF. As DNA, the CDR3 is TGTGCCAGCGAGATGGGAGGTTCCGGGTATTTT. The V call is TRBV28, the J call TRBJ1-5; D unclear. The CDR3 totals 11 residues. CDR1 is MDHEN and CDR2 is SYDVKM in the germline V gene.

The J gene is TRBJ2-3, the V gene TRBV30; the match to TRBD2 covers 10 bases. V lost 8 bases to trimming and J lost 5 bases; unmatched junction nucleotides: 13. The CDR3 extends over 15 amino acids. Germline values: CDR1 GTSNPN, CDR2 SVGIG (reference sequence). The CDR3 nucleotides are TGTGCCGGGACACCCCTAGCGGGAGTTGGAGATACGCAGTATTTT. It yields the protein CAGTPLAGVGDTQYF.

J is TRBJ2-3 and V is TRBV9; 9 bases match TRBD2. V shed 0 bases, J shed 5 bases, and the junction held 7 bases outside the gene matches. The CDR3 covers 16 residues. In germline, CDR1 is SGDLS, CDR2 YYNGEE. As DNA, the CDR3 is TGTGCCAGCAGCGTAGTGGGCGGGGGGGCCGAAGATACGCAGTATTTT. Translating gives CASSVVGGGAEDTQYF.

The chain carries TRBV9 and TRBJ1-1; D is possibly TRBD1 (5 bases). CDR1 is SGDLS and CDR2 is YYNGEE in the germline V gene. Trimming removed 0 bases from V and 1 base from J, with 19 bases in between. The CDR3 runs to 18 residues. The CDR3 protein is CASSVGAWGGRGNTEAFF. CDR3 sequence (DNA): TGTGCCAGCAGCGTAGGGGCATGGGGGGGAAGGGGGAACACTGAAGCTTTCTTT.

The J gene is TRBJ2-7, the V gene TRBV27, with a weak D call TRBD2 (6 bases). Germline V gene sequence: CDR1 MNHEY, CDR2 SMNVEV (reference sequence). V was pared by 6 bases and J by 3 bases, with 12 bases between. The CDR3 covers 13 residues. The CDR3 coding sequence is TGTGCCAGCAGGGGACTCGATTTCTACGAGCAGTACTTC. It yields the protein CASRGLDFYEQYF.

The V gene is TRBV9, the J gene TRBJ2-5; TRBD2 matches at 7 bases. Trimming at V came to 0 bases and at J to 5 bases, leaving 4 bases not matched to a gene. The CDR3 sequence is 14 residues long. The V gene's germline CDR1 is SGDLS and CDR2 YYNGEE. The CDR3 sequence: CASSVGGREETQYF. In nucleotides, the CDR3 is TGTGCCAGCAGCGTAGGAGGGAGGGAGGAGACCCAGTACTTC.

The chain couples TRBV5-6 to TRBJ1-4, with D uncertain. Germline values: CDR1 SGHDT, CDR2 YYEEEE. The ends were cut back, 2 bases at V and 7 bases at J, with 6 bases in the middle. The CDR3 consists of 12 residues. The CDR3 loop reads CASSFGLEKLFF. Here the CDR3 DNA reads TGTGCCAGCAGCTTCGGACTTGAAAAACTGTTTTTT.

The chain couples TRBV5-1 to TRBJ1-1; the match to TRBD1 covers 8 bases. The CDR3 length is 16 residues. V shed 3 bases and J 8 bases; nucleotides not matched to a gene: 15. From germline, CDR1 is SGHRS and CDR2 YFSETQ. Here the CDR3 DNA reads TGCGCCAGCAGCTCTGGACAGGGCTACACCCATGGCGAAGCTTTCTTT. Protein sequence: CASSSGQGYTHGEAFF.

The V call is TRBV19, the J call TRBJ2-7, with 7 positions matching TRBD2. Germline V CDR1 and CDR2: LNHDA, SQIVND (reference sequence). The V segment lost 2 bases and the J segment 5 bases; nucleotides outside the gene matches: 18. This CDR3 is built from 18 residues. The CDR3 DNA reads TGTGCCAGTAGTATAAGGGTACAGCGGGAATCGGGCAGTGACGAGCAGTACTTC. It specifies CASSIRVQRESGSDEQYF.

The genes are TRBV14 and TRBJ2-5, with 8 bases aligning to TRBD2. CDR3 size: 13 residues. Germline V CDR1 and CDR2: SGHDN, FVKESK. V was clipped by 3 bases and J by 12 bases; unmatched bases: 9. CDR3 loop: CASSHGAGASEYF. The CDR3 DNA sequence: TGTGCCAGCAGCCATGGAGCGGGGGCGTCTGAGTACTTC.

This chain uses TRBV5-1 with TRBJ2-7; tentatively, D is TRBD1 (5 bases). The CDR3 runs to 14 residues. Trimming took off 4 bases at V and 0 bases at J, with 11 bases between the two ends. Germline V CDR1 and CDR2: SGHRS, YFSETQ. DNA of the CDR3: TGCGCCAGCAGCCGCGCAGGGAACTCCTACGAGCAGTACTTC. This encodes CASSRAGNSYEQYF.

The chain couples TRBV5-4 to TRBJ2-5; D uncertain. This CDR3 contains 13 residues. V lost 0 bases, J lost 3 bases, and 6 bases lay in between. Germline CDR1 SGHNT, CDR2 YYREEE (reference sequence). CDR3: CASSLALKETQYF. The CDR3 DNA sequence: TGTGCCAGCAGCTTGGCACTAAAAGAGACCCAGTACTTC.

V usage is TRBV7-3 and J usage is TRBJ2-2; D is ambiguous. The CDR3 contains 13 residues. The V gene lost 1 base and the J gene lost 7 bases, with 7 bases spanning the gap. CDR1 and CDR2 (germline): SGHTA, FQGTGA. The CDR3 is CASSLNLGGELFF. For the CDR3, the DNA is TGTGCCAGCAGCTTAAATCTAGGCGGGGAGCTGTTTTTT. Together with reference TRBV7-3 and TRBJ2-2, the CDR3 gives the full variable domain: GAGVSQTPSNKVTEKGKYVELRCDPISGHTALYWYRQSLGQGPEFLIYFQGTGAADDSGLPNDRFFAVRPEGSVSTLKIQRTERGDSAVYLCASSLNLGGELFFGEGSRLTVL.

The V call is TRBV7-2, the J call TRBJ1-3; D is unclear. CDR3 length equals 12 residues. V was cut by 5 bases and J by 2 bases, with 4 bases left in between. CDR1 SGHTA and CDR2 FQGNSA come from the germline V gene. The CDR3 DNA sequence: TGTGCCAGCAGCCCTACTGGAAACACCATATATTTT. Translating it yields CASSPTGNTIYF.

This chain joins TRBV7-2 and TRBJ2-1; 9 bases line up with TRBD2. Trimming removed 1 base from V and 10 bases from J; junction bases left unmatched: 8. CDR1 and CDR2 (germline): SGHTA, FQGNSA. This CDR3 comprises 15 residues. As DNA, the CDR3 is TGTGCCAGCAGCTTAGTTCCTGCGGGGGGGCAAGAGCAGTTCTTC. Protein sequence: CASSLVPAGGQEQFF.

This chain links TRBV6-1 with TRBJ1-2, with D uncertain. Per the germline V gene, CDR1 is MNHNS and CDR2 is SASEGT. This CDR3 contains 11 residues. Deletions cut 5 bases from V and 5 bases from J, with 6 bases between. DNA of the CDR3: TGTGCCAGCAGTTACGGGTATGGCTACACCTTC. Amino acids: CASSYGYGYTF.

This clone appeared a few times. This chain uses TRBV7-3 with TRBJ2-3, with 10 bases aligning to TRBD1. The germline V gene encodes CDR1 SGHTA and CDR2 FQGTGA. This CDR3 has 15 amino acids. V was pared by 4 bases and J by 6 bases, with 7 bases of the junction left unmatched. The CDR3 reads CASSWTGGKSDTQYF. CDR3 sequence (DNA): TGTGCCAGCAGCTGGACAGGGGGGAAAAGCGATACGCAGTATTTT.

The chain links TRBV27 to TRBJ1-2; no reliable D call. With 5 bases removed from V and 0 bases from J, the gap between germline ends came to 7 bases. CDR1 is MNHEY and CDR2 is SMNVEV in the germline V gene (reference sequence). The CDR3 totals 13 residues. As DNA, the CDR3 is TGTGCCAGCAGTCTGGGCCCTAACTATGGCTACACCTTC. Amino acids: CASSLGPNYGYTF.

V usage is TRBV13 and J usage is TRBJ2-5; perhaps TRBD1 as D (7 bases). The CDR3 sequence is 13 residues long. Germline CDR1 and CDR2: PRHDT and FYEKMQ (reference sequence). V lost 3 bases and J lost 5, with 10 bases in between. DNA of the CDR3: TGTGCCAGCAGCTTGACAGGGAGGGAGACCCAGTACTTC. Translating gives CASSLTGRETQYF.

The CDR3 DNA reads TGTGCCAGCAGCTTCTGGACCCCCGAGCGGGAGACCCAGTACTTC. Translating it yields CASSFWTPERETQYF. The V and J genes are TRBV5-6 and TRBJ2-5; tentative D call: TRBD2 (5 bases). Germline-derived CDR1 and CDR2 are SGHDT and YYEEEE. The V end lost 2 bases, the J end lost 5 bases, and 16 bases lay between the germline ends. The CDR3 spans 15 residues. Complete variable domain (other parts from reference TRBV5-6 and TRBJ2-5): DAGVTQSPTHLIKTRGQQVTLRCSPKSGHDTVSWYQQALGQGPQFIFQYYEEEERQRGNFPDRFSGHQFPNYSSELNVNALLLGDSALYLCASSFWTPERETQYFGPGTRLLVL.

This chain uses TRBV19 with TRBJ1-1, with TRBD1 as a possible D gene (5 bases). There are 16 residues in the CDR3. Per germline, CDR1 LNHDA and CDR2 SQIVND (reference sequence). Trimming shortened V by 1 base and J by 0 bases, and 12 bases separated the two germline ends. In DNA form, the CDR3 reads TGTGCCAGTAGTATAGCCGACGGACACATGAACACTGAAGCTTTCTTT. This gives the protein CASSIADGHMNTEAFF.

V gene TRBV19 combines with J gene TRBJ2-1, with 9 positions matching TRBD2. Looked up from germline, CDR1 is LNHDA and CDR2 is SQIVND (reference sequence). The V and J ends lost 8 bases and 6 bases, in that order; junction bases with no gene match: 8. The CDR3 contains 14 residues. DNA of the CDR3: TGTGCCAGTTTTGCGGGGGGGTACCCCAATGAGCAGTTCTTC. Residues: CASFAGGYPNEQFF. The variable domain in full, with the rest retrieved from reference TRBV19 and TRBJ2-1, is DGGITQSPKYLFRKEGQNVTLSCEQNLNHDAMYWYRQDPGQGLRLIYYSQIVNDFQKGDIAEGYSVSREKKESFPLTVTSAQKNPTAFYLCASFAGGYPNEQFFGPGTRLTVL.

This chain uses TRBV11-2 with TRBJ2-1, with D possibly TRBD2 on 6 matching bases. V lost 5 bases to trimming and J lost 8 bases, with 16 bases between them. CDR1 and CDR2 from the germline V gene are SGHAT and FQNNGV. CDR3 length: 14 residues. The CDR3 sequence is CASSRFSGEYEQFF. CDR3 in DNA: TGTGCCAGCAGCCGGTTTAGCGGCGAGTATGAGCAGTTCTTC.

The gene calls are TRBV10-3 and TRBJ2-2; 16 bases fit TRBD2. This CDR3 has 18 amino acids. The germline gives CDR1 ENHRY, CDR2 SYGVKD. Trimming cost V 2 bases and J 7 bases; bases outside gene matches: 7. The CDR3 is CAISEKPGLAGGNGELFF. As DNA, the CDR3 is TGTGCCATCAGTGAGAAACCGGGACTAGCGGGGGGGAACGGGGAGCTGTTTTTT.

The chain combines TRBV7-8 with TRBJ1-2; 9 nucleotides align to TRBD1. This CDR3 has 15 residues. Germline trimming cut 5 bases from V and 4 bases from J; bases unmatched to any gene: 8. CDR1 and CDR2 (germline): SGHVS, FQNEAQ. This CDR3 is CASSEQGALGYGYTF. In nucleotides, the CDR3 is TGTGCCAGCAGCGAACAGGGGGCACTAGGCTATGGCTACACCTTC. Full variable domain (outside the CDR3, taken from reference TRBV7-8 and TRBJ1-2): GAGVSQSPRYKVAKRGQDVALRCDPISGHVSLFWYQQALGQGPEFLTYFQNEAQLDKSGLPSDRFFAERPEGSVSTLKIQRTQQEDSAVYLCASSEQGALGYGYTFGSGTRLTVV.

The table lists this clone with a few counts. The rearrangement joins TRBV6-1 to TRBJ1-2, with D possibly TRBD1 on 5 matching bases. Between the trimmed V and J ends, which lost 3 bases and 4 bases, there was a span of 12 bases. Germline V gene lookup returns CDR1 MNHNS and CDR2 SASEGT. CDR3 length: 14 amino acids. CDR3 loop: CASSDPDRSYGYTF. In DNA, the CDR3 is TGTGCCAGCAGTGACCCCGACAGATCCTATGGCTACACCTTC.

This clone has only a few counts. The chain couples TRBV7-6 to TRBJ2-5; perhaps TRBD2 as D (6 bases). V lost 2 bases to trimming and J lost 5 bases, with 21 bases between them. The germline CDR1 and CDR2 sequences are SGHVS and FNYEAQ. The CDR3 runs to 17 residues. The CDR3 DNA reads TGTGCCAGCAGCTTAAGGGCGGGGCAGGGTGAATCCGAGACCCAGTACTTC. Protein product: CASSLRAGQGESETQYF.

This chain links TRBV6-1 with TRBJ1-5, with 9 bases identical to TRBD1. In germline, CDR1 is MNHNS, CDR2 SASEGT. The CDR3 is made up of 16 amino acids. V shed 2 bases, J shed 8 bases, and the junction held 10 bases outside the gene matches. CDR3 region: CASSESTGGWGEPQHF. Here the CDR3 DNA reads TGTGCCAGCAGTGAAAGTACAGGGGGCTGGGGGGAGCCCCAGCATTTT.